One sample yielded the 4 T cell receptor beta chains listed below, sequenced in a study of diagnostic markers for celiac disease. TCRdb re-called the reads and catalogs CDR3 proteins one per entry, DNA excluded. The table lists 500 to 550 distinct CDR3 sequences. The sample comprised either unsorted cells or a sorted T cell fraction (not recorded which). Every receptor here comes from a human donor. This table probably holds off-target reads from a library built for another chain.

This chain joins TRBV28 and TRBJ1-5; without DNA, the TCRdb call of TRBD1 cannot be checked. CDR3 length: 15 amino acids. The V gene's germline CDR1 is MDHEN and CDR2 SYDVKM. CDR3 region: CASSSTGQGDQPQHF.

The chain employs TRBV12-3 or TRBV12-4 and TRBJ1-5. The CDR3 length is 13 residues. The CDR3 here is CASSFGGDQPQHF.

The chain recombines TRBV27 with TRBJ1-2; TCRdb gives TRBD1 as the D gene, but with no DNA this cannot be confirmed. The CDR3 has 13 amino acids. Germline V gene lookup returns CDR1 MNHEY and CDR2 SMNVEV (reference sequence). CDR3 in amino acids: CASSLGRGYGYTF.

This clonotype is identified as medium-sized from frequency. The chain employs TRBV6-1 and TRBJ1-1; TCRdb's D call, TRBD1, is unchecked because there is no DNA. Germline loops: CDR1 MNHNS, CDR2 SASEGT. This CDR3 is 14 amino acids long. The CDR3 region is CASTHHGGDTEAFF.